The source of this T cell receptor beta chain is a study of blood T cells in healthy people across ages. The germline V and J ends were trimmed by 5 bases and 4 bases, with 13 bases remaining between them. Germline CDR1 reads SGHRS; CDR2 reads YFSETQ. The CDR3 length is 14 residues. A J-beta primer mix and a sample-barcoded 5' primer were used in a second PCR of about 7 to 11 cycles. In TCRdb, the 5' RACE reads were re-called with MiXCR into one record per CDR3 protein. Of 850,000 to 1,000,000 distinct CDR3 sequences listed, under 50% were seen once; the top ten hold under 15%. This receptor was taken from a man aged 25 to 40 in good health. The chain links TRBV5-1 to TRBJ2-1; tentatively, D is TRBD1 or TRBD2 (6 bases each). Material: blood. Written as DNA, the CDR3 is TGCGCCAGCAGTGGGGGGCTCATGTACAATGAGCAGTTCTTC. It is translated as CASSGGLMYNEQFF.